This T cell receptor (beta chain) was recorded in a study of T cells in Graves' hyperthyroidism and ophthalmopathy (dated by TCRdb to between 2018 and 2021). Context from the whole study: Peripheral blood was collected at initial diagnosis, before any treatment. According to the paper, TCR Vbeta CDR3 sequencing was carried out on some 130 peripheral blood samples, which came from fewer than 50 ophthalmopathy, 80 or so hyperthyroidism and roughly 17 progressor patients. After sampling, hyperthyroidism patients received methimazole starting at 30 mg daily, and ophthalmopathy patients received high-dose intravenous methylprednisolone. To identify TCR V-J signatures that set the groups apart, the researchers used a discovery cohort of 95 to 100 patients, made up of 40 to 45 with Graves' ophthalmopathy and 57 with stable Graves' hyperthyroidism. The roughly 94 discovery patients were randomly split 7:3 into training and test sets. Prospective prediction of ophthalmopathy was tested in an independent validation cohort of 18 to 20 hyperthyroidism patients and 17 patients who later progressed to ophthalmopathy. The study also compared thyroid tissue and blood T-cell repertoires from more than 5 Graves' hyperthyroidism patients.

Moderately to severely active disease, a Clinical Activity Score of at least 3, a NOSPECS grade of at least 4, and a duration under 3 months were present in ophthalmopathy patients. The study excluded patients with uncontrolled infections, other autoimmune diseases, pregnancy or lactation. Diagnoses relied on clinical symptoms, serum thyroxine and TRAb, thyroid ultrasound and orbital computed tomography. Ficoll-Paque density gradient centrifugation was used to isolate PBMCs from around 10 ml of fresh peripheral blood. Total RNA was extracted with Trizol reagent, and quality was checked on an Agilent 2100 Bioanalyzer. Points on this clonotype: Its target antigen remains unknown. One end of the junction is discordant with germline, which a read error may explain.

Amplification of TCR beta CDR3 regions was carried out from RNA transcripts. A first-round RT-PCR of the TCR CDR3 used the HTBI primer set with the Qiagen OneStep RT-PCR kit. Libraries were constructed in a second round of multiplex PCR, after which size selection and purification were performed. Sequencing of the libraries was done on an Illumina HiSeq2000 using paired-end 100 bp reads. On the study's bioinformatics: SOAPnuke was used to process the raw data, removing reads that contained adapters or uncalled bases, had a mean Phred below 15, or lacked an exact match to the constant primer or identifier. COPE v1.2.5 was used to merge high-quality paired reads, and clonotypes were defined as unique nucleotide sequences. MiTCR v1.1 was used to align the clonotypes against IMGT TRBV, TRBD and TRBJ reference segments. The analysis was restricted to V-J combinations with a frequency above 0.0001, which together covered 98% to 99.2% of the repertoires. The TCS score was defined as F50 (clonal expansion) divided by E x V (chaos), with BLOSUM62-based TCRdist calculated between CDR3 peptides within each V-J. Welch's t-statistics and random forest reduced fewer than 550 V-J features to around 14, which were used in a naive Bayes classifier (R e1071). The similarity between thyroid and blood repertoires was quantified using the Morisita-Horn index. The raw public data were reprocessed by TCRdb itself: fastp quality trimming at Q25, MiXCR clonotype calling, in-frame beta chains only. Identical CDR3 protein sequences are pooled into one entry, listed with their most common genes and DNA. TCRdb's processing, not the authors' own work, is the source of the V and J calls. Here the sample has more than 50,000 distinct CDR3 sequences; less than 50% occur a single time. Around 12% of the sample comes from the top ten.

Based on the germline V gene (reference sequence), the CDR1 and CDR2 sequences are SEHNR and FQNEAQ. Taken from cysteine to phenylalanine, the CDR3 has 13 residues. The retained sequence is limited to the CDR3, 39 bases, with the frame set at the first base. The paper as a whole reports these results and caveats: Most expanded thyroid clonotypes (frequency above 0.001) were also detected in blood, a finding suggesting that blood repertoires may reflect thyroid immune responses. During validation, the model predicted progression to ophthalmopathy a median of about 5.9 months ahead of onset, with around 65% sensitivity and under 85% specificity. In cross-validation, a model built on a 13 V-J signature told ophthalmopathy apart from stable hyperthyroidism with less than 90% sensitivity and roughly 82% specificity, and in testing the same model reached 80%/75%. No statistical method was used to set the sample size in advance, and investigators knew the group allocation.

The chain is encoded by TRBV7-9 joined to TRBJ1-2; TRBD1 could be the D gene, as 5 bases match. The source of this sequence is a woman aged 30 to 39 with Graves' ophthalmopathy. The specimen sequenced was blood. The CDR3 here reads CASCLGAGYRYTF. The nucleotide sequence reads as follows: TGTGCCAGCTGCTTGGGTGCAGGGTATCGCTACACCTTC. Reference TRBV7-9 and TRBJ1-2 proteins supply the regions before and after the CDR3; the full variable domain is: DTGVSQNPRHKITKRGQNVTFRCDPISEHNRLYWYRQTLGQGPEFLTYFQNEAQLEKSRLLSDRFSAERPKGSFSTLEIQRTEQGDSAMYLCASCLGAGYRYTFGSGTRLTVV.